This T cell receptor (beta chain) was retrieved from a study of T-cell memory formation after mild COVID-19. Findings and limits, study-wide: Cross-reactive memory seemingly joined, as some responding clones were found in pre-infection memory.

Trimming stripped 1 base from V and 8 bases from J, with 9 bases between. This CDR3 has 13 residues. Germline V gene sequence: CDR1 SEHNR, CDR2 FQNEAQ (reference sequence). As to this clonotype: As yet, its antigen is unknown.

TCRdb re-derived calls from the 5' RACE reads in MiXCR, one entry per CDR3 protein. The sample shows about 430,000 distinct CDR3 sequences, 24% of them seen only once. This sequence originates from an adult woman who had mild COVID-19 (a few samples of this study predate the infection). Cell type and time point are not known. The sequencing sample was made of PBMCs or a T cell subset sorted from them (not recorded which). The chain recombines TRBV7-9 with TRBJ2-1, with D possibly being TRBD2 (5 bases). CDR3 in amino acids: CASSLVVGDEQFF. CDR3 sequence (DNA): TGTGCCAGCAGCTTAGTAGTCGGGGATGAGCAGTTCTTC.